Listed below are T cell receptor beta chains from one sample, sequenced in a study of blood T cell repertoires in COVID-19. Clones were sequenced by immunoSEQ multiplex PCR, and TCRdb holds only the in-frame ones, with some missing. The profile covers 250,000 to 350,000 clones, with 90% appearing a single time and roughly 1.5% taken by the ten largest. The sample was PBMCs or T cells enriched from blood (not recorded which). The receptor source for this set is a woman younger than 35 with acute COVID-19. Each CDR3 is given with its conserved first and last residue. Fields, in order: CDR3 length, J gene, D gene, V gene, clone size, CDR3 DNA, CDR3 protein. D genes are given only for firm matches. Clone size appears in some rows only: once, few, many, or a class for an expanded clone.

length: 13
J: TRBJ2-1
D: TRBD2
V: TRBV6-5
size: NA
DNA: TGTGCCAGTAGCGGGAACTCCTACAATGAGCAGTTCTTC
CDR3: CASSGNSYNEQFF

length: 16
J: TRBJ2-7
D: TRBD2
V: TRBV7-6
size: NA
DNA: TGTGCCAGCAGCTTGGGGCGGGAGGGCCCCTACTACGAGCAGTACTTC
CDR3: CASSLGREGPYYEQYF

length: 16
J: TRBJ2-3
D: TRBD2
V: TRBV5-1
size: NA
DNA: TGCGCCAGCAGCAAATCCGGGACTAGCGGGATAGATACGCAGTATTTT
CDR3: CASSKSGTSGIDTQYF

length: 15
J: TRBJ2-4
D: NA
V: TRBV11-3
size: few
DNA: TGTGCCAGCAGCCCCGGGGTGGGGGCCAAAAACATTCAGTACTTC
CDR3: CASSPGVGAKNIQYF

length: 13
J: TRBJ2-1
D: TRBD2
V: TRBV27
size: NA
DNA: TGTGCCAGCACCAGCGGGAGTCCCCATGAGCAGTTCTTC
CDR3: CASTSGSPHEQFF

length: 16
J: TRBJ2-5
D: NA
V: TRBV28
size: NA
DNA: TGTGCCAGCAGTTTATCGACCTTTACAGGGCAAGAGACCCAGTACTTC
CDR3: CASSLSTFTGQETQYF

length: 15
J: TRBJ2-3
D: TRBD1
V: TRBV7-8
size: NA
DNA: TGTGCCAGCAGAGAGGGGGACAGTGCGGACTATACGCAGTATTTT
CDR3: CASREGDSADYTQYF

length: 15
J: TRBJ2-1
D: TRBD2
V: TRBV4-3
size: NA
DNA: TGCGCCAGCAGCCAAGGGGGGGGATTAAACAATGAGCAGTTCTTC
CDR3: CASSQGGGLNNEQFF

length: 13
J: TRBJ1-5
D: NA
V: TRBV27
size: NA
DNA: TGTGCCAGCAGGACCGGGATCAATCAGCCCCAGCATTTT
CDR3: CASRTGINQPQHF

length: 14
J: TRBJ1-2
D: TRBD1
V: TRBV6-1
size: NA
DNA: TGTGCCAGCAGTGAAACGGGACAGGGCAATGGCTACACCTTC
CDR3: CASSETGQGNGYTF

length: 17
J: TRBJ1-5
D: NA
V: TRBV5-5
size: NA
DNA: TGTGCCAGCAGCCAAGACGCGTACGACAGTAGCAATCAGCCCCAGCATTTT
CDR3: CASSQDAYDSSNQPQHF

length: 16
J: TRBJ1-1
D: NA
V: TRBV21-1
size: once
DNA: TGTGCCAGCAGCCACCGGGACAGGGGGGAGAACACTGAAGCTTTCTTT
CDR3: CASSHRDRGENTEAFF

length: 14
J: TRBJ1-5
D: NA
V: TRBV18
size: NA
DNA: TGTGCCAGCTCACCAGGAATAGGGGATCAGCCCCAGCATTTT
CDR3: CASSPGIGDQPQHF

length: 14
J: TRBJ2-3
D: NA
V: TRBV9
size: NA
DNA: TGTGCCAGCAGCGGAGGGGGTAGGACAGATACGCAGTATTTT
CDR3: CASSGGGRTDTQYF

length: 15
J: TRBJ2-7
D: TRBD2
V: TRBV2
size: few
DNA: TGTGCCAGCAGTGCGGGAGCGGGAGTCTCCTACGAGCAGTACTTC
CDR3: CASSAGAGVSYEQYF

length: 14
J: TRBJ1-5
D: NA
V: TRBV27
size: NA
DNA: TGTGCCAGCAGCCCGGGGAATAGCAATCAGCCCCAGCATTTT
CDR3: CASSPGNSNQPQHF

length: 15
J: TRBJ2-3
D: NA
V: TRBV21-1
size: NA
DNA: TGTGCCAGCAGCATTTTAGCGGGAGGTACAGATACGCAGTATTTT
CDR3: CASSILAGGTDTQYF

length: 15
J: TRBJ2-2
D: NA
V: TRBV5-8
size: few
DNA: TGTGCCAGCAGCTCCGGACAGATGCTCACCGGGGAGCTGTTTTTT
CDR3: CASSSGQMLTGELFF

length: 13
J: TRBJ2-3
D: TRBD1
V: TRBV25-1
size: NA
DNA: TGTGCCAGCAGAGTTCCGGGACAGAATACGCAGTATTTT
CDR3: CASRVPGQNTQYF

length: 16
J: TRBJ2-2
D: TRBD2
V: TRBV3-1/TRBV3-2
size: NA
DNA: TGTGCCAGCAGCCCCCTTAGCGGGAGGGGCACCGGGGAGCTGTTTTTT
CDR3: CASSPLSGRGTGELFF

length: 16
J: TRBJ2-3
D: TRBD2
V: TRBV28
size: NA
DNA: TGTGCCAGCAGTATATTACTAGCGGGAGGAGGAGATACGCAGTATTTT
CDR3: CASSILLAGGGDTQYF

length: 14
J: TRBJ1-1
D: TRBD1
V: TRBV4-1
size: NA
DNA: TGCGCCAGCAGCCGGACAGGGGGCAACACTGAAGCTTTCTTT
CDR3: CASSRTGGNTEAFF

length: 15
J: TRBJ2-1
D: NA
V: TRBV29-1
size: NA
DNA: TGCAGCGCCTTGGGTCCGGGACATATATTCGATGAGCAGTTCTTC
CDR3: CSALGPGHIFDEQFF

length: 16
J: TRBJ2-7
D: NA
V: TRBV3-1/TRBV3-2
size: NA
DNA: TGTGCCAGCAGCCAAGGAACCGCCCGAGGGCTCTACGAGCAGTACTTC
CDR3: CASSQGTARGLYEQYF

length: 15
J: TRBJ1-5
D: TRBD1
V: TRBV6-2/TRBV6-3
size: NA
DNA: TGTGCCAGCAGTAGCCCCGGGACAGGGTACCAGCCCCAGCATTTT
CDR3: CASSSPGTGYQPQHF

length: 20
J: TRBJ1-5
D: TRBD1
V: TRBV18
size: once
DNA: TGTGCCAGCTCACAGAGCTCCTCCATAGGCCAGGGGGGACTGGGAGGGCCCCAGCATTTT
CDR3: CASSQSSSIGQGGLGGPQHF

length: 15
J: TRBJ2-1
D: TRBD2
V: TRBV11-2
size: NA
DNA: TGTGCCAGCAGCTTAATTAGCGGGTCCTACAATGAGCAGTTCTTC
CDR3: CASSLISGSYNEQFF

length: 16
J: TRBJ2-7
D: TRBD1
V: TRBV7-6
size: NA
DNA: TGTGCCAGCAGCGAAAGGACAGGGAGAATCTCCTACGAGCAGTACTTC
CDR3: CASSERTGRISYEQYF

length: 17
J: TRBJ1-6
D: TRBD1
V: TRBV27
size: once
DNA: TGTGCCAGCAGTTGGGGACAGGGGGCGGAGTATAATTCACCCCTCCACTTT
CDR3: CASSWGQGAEYNSPLHF

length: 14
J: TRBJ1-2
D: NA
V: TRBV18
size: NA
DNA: TGTGCCAGCTCACCACAGGGACTTGACTATGGCTACACCTTC
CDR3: CASSPQGLDYGYTF

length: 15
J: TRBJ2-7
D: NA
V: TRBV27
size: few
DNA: TGTGCCAGCAGTTTTCTCCTGTACGGGACCTACGAGCAGTACTTC
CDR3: CASSFLLYGTYEQYF

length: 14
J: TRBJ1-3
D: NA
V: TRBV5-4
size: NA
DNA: TGTGCCAGCAGCTTGGGGGCGTCTGGAAACACCATATATTTT
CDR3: CASSLGASGNTIYF

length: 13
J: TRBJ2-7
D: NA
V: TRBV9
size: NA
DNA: TGTGCCAGCAGCTACAGTGGGTCCTACGAGCAGTACTTC
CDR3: CASSYSGSYEQYF

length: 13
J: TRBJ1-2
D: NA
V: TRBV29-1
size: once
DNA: TGCAGCGTTGAGAGGAGGACGGACTATGGCTACACCTTC
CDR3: CSVERRTDYGYTF

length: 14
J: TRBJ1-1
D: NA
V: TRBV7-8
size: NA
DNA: TGTGCCAGCAGCCCAAGGGGGTCGGCGGTTGAAGCTTTCTTT
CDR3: CASSPRGSAVEAFF

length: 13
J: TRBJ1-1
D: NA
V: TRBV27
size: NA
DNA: TGTGCCAGCAGTTTTCTACAGTATGGTGAAGCTTTCTTT
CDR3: CASSFLQYGEAFF

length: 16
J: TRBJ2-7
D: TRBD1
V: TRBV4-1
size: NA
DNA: TGCGCCAGCAGCCAAGAACCGGGACAGACAACCTACGAGCAGTACTTC
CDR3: CASSQEPGQTTYEQYF

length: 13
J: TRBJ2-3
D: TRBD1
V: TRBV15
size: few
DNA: TGTGCCACCTCAGGGGGCTCTCTGGGTACGCAGTATTTT
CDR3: CATSGGSLGTQYF

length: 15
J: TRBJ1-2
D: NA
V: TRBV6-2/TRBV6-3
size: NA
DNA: TGTGCCAGCAGTTACTCGGGACACAGAAACTATGGCTACACCTTC
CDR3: CASSYSGHRNYGYTF

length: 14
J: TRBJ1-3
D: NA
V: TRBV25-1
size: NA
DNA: TGTGCCAGCAGTGACAGGTACTCTGGAAACACCATATATTTT
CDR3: CASSDRYSGNTIYF

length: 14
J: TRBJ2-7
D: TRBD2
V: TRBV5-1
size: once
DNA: TGCGCCAGCAGCGGGACTAGCGGATACTACGAGCAGTACTTC
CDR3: CASSGTSGYYEQYF

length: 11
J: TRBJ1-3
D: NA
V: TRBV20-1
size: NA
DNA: TGCAGTGCTTATAATGGAAACACCATATATTTT
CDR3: CSAYNGNTIYF

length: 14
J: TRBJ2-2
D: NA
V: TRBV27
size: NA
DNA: TGTGCCAGCAGTTTAATGGGCGACACCGGGGAGCTGTTTTTT
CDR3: CASSLMGDTGELFF

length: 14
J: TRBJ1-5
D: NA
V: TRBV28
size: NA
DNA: TGTGCCAGCATTGTGCGGGACAGCAATCAGCCCCAGCATTTT
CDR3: CASIVRDSNQPQHF

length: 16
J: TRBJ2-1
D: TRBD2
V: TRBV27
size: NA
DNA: TGTGCCAGCCGTAGACTAGCGGGAGGGGTCTACAATGAGCAGTTCTTC
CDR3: CASRRLAGGVYNEQFF

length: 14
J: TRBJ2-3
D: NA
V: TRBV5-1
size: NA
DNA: TGCGCCAGCAGACGGGGAACGAGCACAGATACGCAGTATTTT
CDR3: CASRRGTSTDTQYF

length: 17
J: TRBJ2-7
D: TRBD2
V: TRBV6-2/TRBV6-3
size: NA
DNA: TGTGCCAGCAGTTACACCTCGGGAGGCGGTCCGGTGAGCGAGCAGTACTTC
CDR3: CASSYTSGGGPVSEQYF

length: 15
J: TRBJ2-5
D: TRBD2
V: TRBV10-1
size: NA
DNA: TGCGCCAGCAGCCTCGGACAGGGAGCTAGCGGGAGCCAGTACTTC
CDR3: CASSLGQGASGSQYF

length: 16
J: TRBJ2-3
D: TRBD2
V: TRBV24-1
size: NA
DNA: TGTGCCACCAGTGACCGTAGCGGGAGCGGCACAGATACGCAGTATTTT
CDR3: CATSDRSGSGTDTQYF

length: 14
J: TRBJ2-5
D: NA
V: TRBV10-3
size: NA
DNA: TGTGCCATCAGTGATCCAGGGACACAAGAGACCCAGTACTTC
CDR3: CAISDPGTQETQYF

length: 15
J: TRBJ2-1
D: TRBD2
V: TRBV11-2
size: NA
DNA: TGTGCCAGCAGCCCGGGACTAGCAGATTACAATGAGCAGTTCTTC
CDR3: CASSPGLADYNEQFF